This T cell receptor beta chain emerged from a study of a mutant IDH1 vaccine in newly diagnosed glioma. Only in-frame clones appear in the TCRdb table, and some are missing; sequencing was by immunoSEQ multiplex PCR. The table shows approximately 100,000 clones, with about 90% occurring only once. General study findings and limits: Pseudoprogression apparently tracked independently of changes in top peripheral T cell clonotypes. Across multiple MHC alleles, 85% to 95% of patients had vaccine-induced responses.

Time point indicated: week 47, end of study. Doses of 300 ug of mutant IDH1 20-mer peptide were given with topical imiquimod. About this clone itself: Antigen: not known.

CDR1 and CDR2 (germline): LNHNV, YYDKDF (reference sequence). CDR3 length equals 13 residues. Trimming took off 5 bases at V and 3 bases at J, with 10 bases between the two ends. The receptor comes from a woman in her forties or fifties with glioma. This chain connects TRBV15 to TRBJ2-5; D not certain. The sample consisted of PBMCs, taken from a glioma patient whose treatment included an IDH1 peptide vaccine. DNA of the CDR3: TGTGCCACCAGCGGTGACTCAAAAGAGACCCAGTACTTC. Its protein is CATSGDSKETQYF.